A selection of T cell receptor beta chains follows, all from one sample in a study of regulatory T cells in long-lasting Graves disease. MiXCR, run by TCRdb on the multiplex PCR reads, gives a single entry per CDR3 protein. The data hold about 540,000 distinct CDR3 sequences, with around an eighth observed a single time. These sequences were also reported in another study, on T cells in Graves' hyperthyroidism and ophthalmopathy.

Specimen: peripheral blood mononuclear cells (PBMCs), collected at new diagnosis, from a patient treated with antithyroid drugs. Source of these receptors: a man aged 25 to 40 with Graves disease. Both conserved end residues are part of each CDR3. The D gene is left open where the match is weak. Only part of the rows carry a size: once, few, many, or a class if the clone is expanded.

D,V,J,size,DNA,CDR3
NA,TRBV5-1,TRBJ2-3,many,TGCGCCAGCAGCTTGTTCCGGGAGACCACAGATACGCAGTATTTT,CASSLFRETTDTQYF
NA,TRBV5-1,TRBJ2-6,few,TGCGCCAGCAGCCGAACCCAATCTGGGGCCAACGTCCTGACTTTC,CASSRTQSGANVLTF
NA,TRBV6-2/TRBV6-3,TRBJ2-1,NA,TGTGCCAGCAGTGAAGTGGTGGGGGCGGGTGCTGAGCAGTTCTTC,CASSEVVGAGAEQFF
NA,TRBV12-3/TRBV12-4,TRBJ1-1,many,TGTGCCAGCAGTAGACACCAAACTGAAGCTTTCTTT,CASSRHQTEAFF
TRBD2,TRBV20-1,TRBJ2-7,NA,TGCAGTGCAGAACGCCCAAAGCGGGGCTCCTACGAGCAGTACTTC,CSAERPKRGSYEQYF
TRBD1,TRBV12-3/TRBV12-4,TRBJ2-7,many,TGTGCCAGCAGTTTAGACAGGGGGCTGAGCGAGCAGTACTTC,CASSLDRGLSEQYF
TRBD1,TRBV12-3/TRBV12-4,TRBJ2-3,few,TGTGCCAGCAGCTTGACAGGGTACACAGGTACGCAGTATTTT,CASSLTGYTGTQYF
TRBD1,TRBV6-1,TRBJ1-1,many,TGTGCCAGCAGTCCTTACAGGGGCCTTGAAGCTTTCTTT,CASSPYRGLEAFF
NA,TRBV11-2,TRBJ2-4,many,TGTGCCAGCAGCTTACCCCACATTCAGTACTTC,CASSLPHIQYF
TRBD2,TRBV10-3,TRBJ2-1,NA,TGTGCCATCAGATTGGGGACTAGCCATGAGCAGTTCTTC,CAIRLGTSHEQFF
NA,TRBV6-1,TRBJ1-3,NA,TGTGCCAGCGGGGCGCGATTCTCTGGAAACACCATATATTTT,CASGARFSGNTIYF
NA,TRBV7-2,TRBJ1-3,few,TGTGCCAGCAGCCCGGACCACTCTGGAAACACCATATATTTT,CASSPDHSGNTIYF
TRBD2,TRBV14,TRBJ2-1,NA,TGTGCCAGCAGCCATCTAAGCGGGAGGGTTTACAATGAGCAGTTCTTC,CASSHLSGRVYNEQFF
NA,TRBV7-9,TRBJ2-3,many,TGTGCCAGCGGCCTTTCCTTCACAGATACGCAGTATTTT,CASGLSFTDTQYF
TRBD2,TRBV2,TRBJ2-4,many,TGTGCCAGCAGTGACCTTGGTAGCGGGAGGTCCTTAGCCAAAAACATTCAGTACTTC,CASSDLGSGRSLAKNIQYF
TRBD2,TRBV3-1,TRBJ2-1,few,TGTGCCAGCAGCCCACGGACTAGCGGGGGGGTCGTAGAGCAGTTCTTC,CASSPRTSGGVVEQFF
NA,TRBV27,TRBJ1-6,many,TGTGCCAGCAGTTTTTCAGGGCAGAATTCACCCCTCCACTTT,CASSFSGQNSPLHF
NA,TRBV29-1,TRBJ2-3,many,TGCAGCGTCCCGAGGGATAGTCGCCTCCCAGATACGCAGTATTTT,CSVPRDSRLPDTQYF
TRBD1,TRBV29-1,TRBJ1-2,few,TGCAGCGTTGTAGAAACAGGGGAAGGCTACACCTTC,CSVVETGEGYTF
NA,TRBV30,TRBJ2-7,many,TGTGCCTGGAGTTACCGACCCCTTCCCCTCGAGCAGTACTTC,CAWSYRPLPLEQYF
NA,TRBV7-9,TRBJ1-2,NA,TGTGCCAGCCTACGGTCAGCGGGGGCGCGGAGCTATGGCTACACCTTC,CASLRSAGARSYGYTF
NA,TRBV11-2,TRBJ2-7,many,TGTGCCAGCAGCTACACACCCGTGGGCGAGCAGTACTTC,CASSYTPVGEQYF
NA,TRBV29-1,TRBJ2-1,NA,TGCAGCGCAGGGCGCAGCTCCTACAATGAGCAGTTCTTC,CSAGRSSYNEQFF
NA,TRBV12-3/TRBV12-4,TRBJ1-4,many,TGTGCCAGCAGTTTAGCGTTGGGGGGATTACCACTGTTTTTT,CASSLALGGLPLFF
NA,TRBV7-2,TRBJ2-2,many,TGTGCCTCCTTAGTTTCAGGCACCGGGGAGCTGTTTTTT,CASLVSGTGELFF
NA,TRBV7-9,TRBJ2-1,many,TGTGCCAGCAGCTTAGTGTTGGGCGGGATCTCCTACAATGAGCAGTTCTTC,CASSLVLGGISYNEQFF
NA,TRBV12-3/TRBV12-4,TRBJ2-4,few,TGTGCCAGCAGTTACGGCCGGCCTGGTCAGTACTTC,CASSYGRPGQYF
NA,TRBV27,TRBJ1-4,many,TGTGCCAGCAGTCCTTGGAAGAACGGCAATGAAAAACTGTTTTTT,CASSPWKNGNEKLFF
NA,TRBV15,TRBJ2-2,many,TGTGCCACCAGCAGAGGTGGGGACTCCACCGGGGAGCTGTTTTTT,CATSRGGDSTGELFF
NA,TRBV7-2,TRBJ2-3,many,TGTGCCAGCAGCTTAGGGGGGAGCCGCACAGATACGCAGTATTTT,CASSLGGSRTDTQYF
NA,TRBV18,TRBJ2-1,NA,TGTGCCAGCTCACCTTCCGGACTAGAAGGGGGGGGTCAGTTCTTC,CASSPSGLEGGGQFF
TRBD2,TRBV6-1,TRBJ2-3,NA,TGTGCCAGCAGACCAGGGACTAGCGGGAGCACGAGCACAGATACGCAGTATTTT,CASRPGTSGSTSTDTQYF
TRBD1,TRBV11-2,TRBJ2-5,many,TGTGCCAGCAGCTTAACAGGGGTTAGAGAGACCCAGTACTTC,CASSLTGVRETQYF